Described below is a single TCR beta chain sequence and its context. The CDR3 loop spans 14 amino acids. The germline V and J ends were trimmed by 0 bases and 4 bases, with 8 bases remaining between them. Per germline, CDR1 MNHEY and CDR2 SVGEGT. Clones were sequenced by immunoSEQ multiplex PCR, and TCRdb holds only the in-frame ones, with some missing. The table records approximately 150,000 clones, about nine tenths of them present only once. The data are from a study of T cell responses to AZD1222 COVID-19 vaccine. This TCR came from an adult in good health. The material was peripheral blood, obtained on day 0 of AZD1222 vaccination. The chain couples TRBV6-2 or TRBV6-3 to TRBJ2-3; D gene unclear. The DNA of the CDR3 is TGTGCCAGCAGTTACTCGGGATCGGCAGATACGCAGTATTTT. As protein: CASSYSGSADTQYF.